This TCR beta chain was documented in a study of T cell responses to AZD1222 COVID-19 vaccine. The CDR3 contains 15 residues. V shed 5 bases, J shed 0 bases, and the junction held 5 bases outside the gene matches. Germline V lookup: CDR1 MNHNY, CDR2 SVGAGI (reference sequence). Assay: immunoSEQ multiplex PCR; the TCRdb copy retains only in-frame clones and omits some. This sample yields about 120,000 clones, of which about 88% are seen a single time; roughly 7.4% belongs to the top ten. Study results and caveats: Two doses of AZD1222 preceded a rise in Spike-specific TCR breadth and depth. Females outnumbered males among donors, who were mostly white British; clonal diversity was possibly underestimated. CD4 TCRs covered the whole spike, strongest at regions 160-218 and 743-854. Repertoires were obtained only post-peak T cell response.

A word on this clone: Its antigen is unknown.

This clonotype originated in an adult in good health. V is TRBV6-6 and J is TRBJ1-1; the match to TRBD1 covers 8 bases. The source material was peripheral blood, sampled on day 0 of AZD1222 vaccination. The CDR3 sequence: CASSQGASVNTEAFF. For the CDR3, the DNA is TGTGCCAGCAGTCAGGGGGCTTCGGTGAACACTGAAGCTTTCTTT.